The clone carrying this T cell receptor beta chain has ten or more counts. TCRdb re-called the 5' RACE reads with MiXCR, one entry per CDR3 protein. The data show about 360,000 distinct CDR3 sequences, with more than 5.5% seen just once and about 15% held by the top ten. This specimen comes from a study of T cells after yellow fever vaccination. The source material was PBMCs, sampled 5 days after the yellow fever booster vaccination. This clonotype was sampled from a man under 40 who received the YFV17D yellow fever vaccine.

CDR3 DNA sequence: TGTGCCAGCAGCTTTGAGAGACTAGCCAAAAACATTCAGTACTTC. Translating it yields CASSFERLAKNIQYF. The chain uses TRBV7-2 and TRBJ2-4; D unresolved. Trimming left V 3 bases short and J 0 bases short, with 9 bases between. Per germline, CDR1 SGHTA and CDR2 FQGNSA. The CDR3 extends over 15 amino acids.